What follows are 2 T cell receptor beta chains derived from one specimen sequenced in a study of blood T cell repertoires in COVID-19. Profiled with immunoSEQ multiplex PCR; TCRdb holds only in-frame clones, not every one. The sample has some 29,000 clones, over 70% seen once. The sequencing sample was made of peripheral blood. All receptors come from a woman in her 70s with acute or convalescent COVID-19.

The chain links TRBV6-2 or TRBV6-3 to TRBJ2-3, with TRBD1 matching over 7 bases. This CDR3 contains 18 residues. The J segment lost 3 bases and the V segment lost 0 bases, leaving 12 bases of the junction unmatched. The germline V gene has CDR1 MNHEY and CDR2 SVGEGT. The CDR3 protein is CASSYSTPQGRKTDTQYF. The CDR3, as DNA: TGTGCCAGCAGTTACTCGACCCCACAGGGGCGGAAGACAGATACGCAGTATTTT.

Only one count was recorded for this clone. V and J are TRBV7-8 and TRBJ2-6; 8 bases fit TRBD1. V was clipped by 5 bases and J by 0 bases; unmatched bases: 12. The CDR3 is 19 amino acids. Per the germline V gene, CDR1 is SGHVS and CDR2 is FQNEAQ. This CDR3 reads CASSNTQGAGSSGANVLTF. CDR3 nucleotides: TGTGCCAGCAGCAACACCCAGGGGGCCGGGTCCTCTGGGGCCAACGTCCTGACTTTC.